This entry lists 8 T cell receptor beta chains sequenced from one sample in a study of shared clonotypes between healthy human individuals. The protocol was immunoSEQ multiplex PCR, while the TCRdb copy is restricted to in-frame clones and leaves out a portion. The sample contains 2,500,000 or so clones, around nine tenths of which appear only once. Sample: naive CD4+ T cells sorted from blood. Subset meaning: CD45RA+ positively selected. These receptors originate from a man aged 18 to 35 in good health.

About this clone: Other DNA sequences within the sample encode an identical CDR3. This chain connects TRBV29-1 to TRBJ2-3, with D unclear. V was cut by 1 base and J by 0 bases, with 8 bases left in between. Germline CDR1 is SQVTM and CDR2 is ANQGSEA. The CDR3 covers 14 residues. The CDR3 region has the DNA TGCAGCGTTGAAGGTCGACTTAGCACAGATACGCAGTATTTT. Its translation: CSVEGRLSTDTQYF.

J is TRBJ1-3 and V is TRBV30; perhaps TRBD1 as D (5 bases). Deletions cut 5 bases from V and 4 bases from J, with 9 bases between. The CDR3 spans 12 residues. The germline CDR1 and CDR2 sequences are GTSNPN and SVGIG (reference sequence). The CDR3 loop reads CAWSGDGNTIYF. The CDR3 DNA reads as TGTGCCTGGTCTGGGGACGGAAACACCATATATTTT.

V gene TRBV11-2 combines with J gene TRBJ1-1; D is possibly TRBD1 (5 bases). The CDR3 consists of 14 residues. Germline CDR1 reads SGHAT; CDR2 reads FQNNGV. Deletions cut 3 bases from V and 2 bases from J, with 10 bases between. The chain's CDR3 is CASSFGTVNTEAFF. CDR3 in DNA: TGTGCCAGCAGCTTTGGGACCGTTAACACTGAAGCTTTCTTT.

The chain couples TRBV5-1 to TRBJ1-2, with TRBD1 matching 7 bases. CDR1 is SGHRS and CDR2 is YFSETQ in the germline V gene. The CDR3 has 14 amino acids. V lost 4 bases to trimming and J lost 8 bases; unmatched junction nucleotides: 11. The CDR3 loop is CASSEGDSSVGYTF. CDR3 nucleotides: TGCGCCAGCAGCGAGGGGGACAGCAGCGTGGGCTACACCTTC.

The chain carries TRBV10-3 and TRBJ2-5; 7 bases align to TRBD2. Germline V gene sequence: CDR1 ENHRY, CDR2 SYGVKD. Trimming cost V 1 base and J 1 base; bases outside gene matches: 6. CDR3 size: 16 residues. CDR3 in amino acids: CAISEWERGTQETQYF. CDR3 nucleotides: TGTGCCATCAGTGAGTGGGAGCGGGGAACCCAAGAGACCCAGTACTTC.

V gene TRBV5-5 combines with J gene TRBJ2-7, with 8 positions matching TRBD1. The CDR3 sequence is 14 residues long. Germline values: CDR1 SGHKS, CDR2 YYEKEE (reference sequence). The V gene end was trimmed by 4 bases and the J gene end by 4 bases; junction bases not matched to a gene: 7. CDR3 nucleotide sequence: TGTGCCAGCAGCGTTTCGACAGGGGCTTACGAGCAGTACTTC. Amino acids: CASSVSTGAYEQYF.

This chain links TRBV5-1 with TRBJ1-2; 9 nucleotides align to TRBD1. V shed 5 bases and J 2 bases; nucleotides not matched to a gene: 13. The CDR3 is 17 amino acids. Per germline, CDR1 SGHRS and CDR2 YFSETQ. The CDR3 is CASRTAGTGSFNYGYTF. CDR3 sequence (DNA): TGCGCCAGCAGAACCGCCGGGACAGGGTCTTTCAACTATGGCTACACCTTC.

Note on this clone: This sample also contains other DNA sequences that code for the same CDR3. The chain recombines TRBV20-1 with TRBJ1-2; 7 bases fit TRBD1. There are 11 residues in the CDR3. CDR1 is DFQATT and CDR2 is SNEGSKA in the germline V gene (reference sequence). V gave up 6 bases and J gave up 8 bases; unmatched junction bases: 6. The CDR3 sequence: CSARTGRGYTF. In nucleotides, the CDR3 is TGCAGTGCCAGGACAGGAAGGGGCTACACCTTC.